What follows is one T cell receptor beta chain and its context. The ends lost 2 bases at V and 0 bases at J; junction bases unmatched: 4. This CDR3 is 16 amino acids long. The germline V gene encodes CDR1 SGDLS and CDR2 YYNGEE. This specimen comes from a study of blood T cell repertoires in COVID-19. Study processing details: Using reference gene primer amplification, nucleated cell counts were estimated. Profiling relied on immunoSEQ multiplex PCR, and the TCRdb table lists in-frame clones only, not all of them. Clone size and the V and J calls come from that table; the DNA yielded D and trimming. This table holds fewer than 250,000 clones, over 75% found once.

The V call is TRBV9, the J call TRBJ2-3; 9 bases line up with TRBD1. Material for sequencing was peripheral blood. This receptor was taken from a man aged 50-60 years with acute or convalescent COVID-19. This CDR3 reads CASSVRQGDSTDTQYF. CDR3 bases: TGTGCCAGCAGCGTCCGACAGGGGGATAGCACAGATACGCAGTATTTT.